Following are 7 T cell receptor beta chains from one sample sequenced in a study of T cell changes during pregnancy in multiple sclerosis. The protocol was immunoSEQ multiplex PCR, while the TCRdb copy is restricted to in-frame clones and leaves out a portion. The sample contains around 42,000 clones, 91% of which appear only once. Sequenced here: CD4+ T cells from peripheral blood mononuclear cells, sampled in the second trimester of pregnancy. The source of these receptors is a female donor in good health, enrolled as a control in a pregnancy study.

This clone was found a few times. The rearrangement links TRBV19 to TRBJ1-5; 7 bases agree with TRBD1. The CDR3 contains 13 residues. V gave up 6 bases and J gave up 6 bases; unmatched junction bases: 5. Germline values: CDR1 LNHDA, CDR2 SQIVND (reference sequence). CDR3 in DNA: TGTGCCAGTAGCGACAGGGTGGGTCAGCCCCAGCATTTT. Protein product: CASSDRVGQPQHF.

This sequence joins TRBV2 and TRBJ2-5; D ambiguous. The germline V gene has CDR1 SNHLY and CDR2 FYNNEI. Between the trimmed V and J ends, which lost 10 bases and 1 base, there was a span of 16 bases. This CDR3 contains 14 residues. CDR3: CATTRLEFQETQYF. The CDR3 DNA is TGTGCCACCACCCGCTTGGAGTTCCAAGAGACCCAGTACTTC.

This sequence joins TRBV29-1 and TRBJ2-1, with D perhaps matching TRBD2 (6 bases). Germline-derived CDR1 and CDR2 are SQVTM and ANQGSEA. The CDR3 extends over 14 amino acids. The V end lost 3 bases, the J end lost 4 bases, and 13 bases lay between the germline ends. In nucleotides, the CDR3 is TGCAGCGTTGACGGGGGTACCCTTTACAATGAGCAGTTCTTC. This codes for CSVDGGTLYNEQFF.

The V call is TRBV5-1, the J call TRBJ2-1; D uncertain. CDR1 and CDR2 (germline): SGHRS, YFSETQ. Trimming left V 0 bases short and J 4 bases short, with 8 bases between. CDR3 size: 14 residues. The chain's CDR3 is CASSLGQSYNEQFF. CDR3 nucleotide sequence: TGCGCCAGCAGCTTGGGCCAGTCATACAATGAGCAGTTCTTC.

The chain recombines TRBV4-1 with TRBJ2-1; 13 bases line up with TRBD2. The CDR3 runs 15 residues. Germline-derived CDR1 and CDR2 are MGHRA and YSYEKL. Trimming at V came to 4 bases and at J to 12 bases, leaving 9 bases not matched to a gene. The CDR3 loop is CASSRGTSGMFLQFF. CDR3 DNA: TGCGCCAGCAGCCGTGGGACTAGCGGGATGTTCCTGCAGTTCTTC.

V is TRBV2 and J is TRBJ2-2, with 7 bases that match TRBD2. Trimming removed 4 bases from V and 4 bases from J; junction bases left unmatched: 6. The CDR3 loop spans 15 amino acids. The germline gives CDR1 SNHLY, CDR2 FYNNEI. The CDR3 sequence: CASSGEREFTGELFF. The CDR3 bases are TGTGCCAGCAGTGGTGAGCGGGAATTCACCGGGGAGCTGTTTTTT. Looking up the rest from reference TRBV2 and TRBJ2-2 gives the full variable domain: EPEVTQTPSHQVTQMGQEVILRCVPISNHLYFYWYRQILGQKVEFLVSFYNNEISEKSEIFDDQFSVERPDGSNFTLKIRSTKLEDSAMYFCASSGEREFTGELFFGEGSRLTVL.

This chain uses TRBV4-3 with TRBJ2-1; D is ambiguous. The CDR3 is made up of 13 amino acids. Per the germline V gene, CDR1 is LGHNA and CDR2 is YSLEER. Trimming removed 2 bases from V and 8 bases from J, with 10 bases in between. CDR3 DNA sequence: TGCGCCAGCAGCCAATTTAGTTACGATGAGCAGTTCTTC. Amino acids: CASSQFSYDEQFF.